What follows describes a single T cell receptor beta chain. The target antigen is unknown. The data are from a study of circulating CD8 cells and anti-PD-1 response in melanoma. Study context: Anti-PD-1 was first-line therapy for about 50% of the 13 patients.

Sorting of live CD3+CD8+TCRalphabeta+ cells by PD-1 and/or TIGIT gave four subsets. The QIAseq Immune Repertoire TCR panel built the libraries from about 16 ng of total RNA. One entry per CDR3 protein results from TCRdb running MiXCR on the reads. The sample lists roughly 220 distinct CDR3 sequences; about 11% were seen once. Looked up from germline, CDR1 is SGHTA and CDR2 is FQGTGA. Trimming at V came to 8 bases and at J to 4 bases, leaving 8 bases not matched to a gene. CDR3 length: 14 residues. Findings and limits, study-wide: Most experiments lacked replicates. Diversity ranked highest in DNEG and lowest in TIGIT subsets.

The sequence was collected from a human donor with melanoma. The chain employs TRBV7-3 and TRBJ2-3; TRBD2 matches at 8 bases. The input for sequencing was CD8+ T cells from PBMCs, taken at baseline or after one month of anti-PD-1 therapy (not recorded which). This CDR3 is CASRLALSADTQYF. CDR3 DNA sequence: TGTGCCAGCCGACTAGCGCTTTCAGCAGATACGCAGTATTTT. The full variable domain, completed using reference TRBV7-3 and TRBJ2-3, is GAGVSQTPSNKVTEKGKYVELRCDPISGHTALYWYRQSLGQGPEFLIYFQGTGAADDSGLPNDRFFAVRPEGSVSTLKIQRTERGDSAVYLCASRLALSADTQYFGPGTRLTVL.